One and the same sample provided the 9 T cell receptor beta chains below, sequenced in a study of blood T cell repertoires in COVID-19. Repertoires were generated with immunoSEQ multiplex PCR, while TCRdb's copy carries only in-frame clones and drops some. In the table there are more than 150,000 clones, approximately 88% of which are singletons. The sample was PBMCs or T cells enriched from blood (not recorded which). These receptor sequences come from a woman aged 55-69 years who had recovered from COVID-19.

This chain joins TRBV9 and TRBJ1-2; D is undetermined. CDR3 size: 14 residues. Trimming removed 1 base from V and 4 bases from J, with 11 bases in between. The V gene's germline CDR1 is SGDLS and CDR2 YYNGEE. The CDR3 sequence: CASSVQAVGYGYTF. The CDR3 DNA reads TGTGCCAGCAGCGTACAGGCTGTGGGCTATGGCTACACCTTC.

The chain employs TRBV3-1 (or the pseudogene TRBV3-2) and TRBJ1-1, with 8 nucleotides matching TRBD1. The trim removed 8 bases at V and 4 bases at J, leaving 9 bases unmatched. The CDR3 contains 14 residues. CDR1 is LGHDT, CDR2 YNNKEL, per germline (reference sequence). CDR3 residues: CASSQPGGATEAFF. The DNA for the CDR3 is TGTGCCAGCTCCCAACCAGGGGGCGCCACTGAAGCTTTCTTT.

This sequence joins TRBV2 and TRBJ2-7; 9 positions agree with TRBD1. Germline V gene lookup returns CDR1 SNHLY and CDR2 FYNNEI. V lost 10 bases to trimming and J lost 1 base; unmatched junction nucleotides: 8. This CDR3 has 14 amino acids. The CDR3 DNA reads TGTGCCACCGAGGGGGGACAGGGTTCCTACGAGCAGTACTTC. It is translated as CATEGGQGSYEQYF.

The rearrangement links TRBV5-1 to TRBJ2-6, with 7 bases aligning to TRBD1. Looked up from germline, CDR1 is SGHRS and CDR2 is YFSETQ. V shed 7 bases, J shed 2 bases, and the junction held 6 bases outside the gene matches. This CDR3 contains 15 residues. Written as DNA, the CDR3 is TGCGCCAGCTCCCAAGACAGGGCTGGGGCCAACGTCCTGACTTTC. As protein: CASSQDRAGANVLTF. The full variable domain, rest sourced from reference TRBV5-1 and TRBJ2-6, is KAGVTQTPRYLIKTRGQQVTLSCSPISGHRSVSWYQQTPGQGLQFLFEYFSETQRNKGNFPGRFSGRQFSNSRSEMNVSTLELGDSALYLCASSQDRAGANVLTFGAGSRLTVL.

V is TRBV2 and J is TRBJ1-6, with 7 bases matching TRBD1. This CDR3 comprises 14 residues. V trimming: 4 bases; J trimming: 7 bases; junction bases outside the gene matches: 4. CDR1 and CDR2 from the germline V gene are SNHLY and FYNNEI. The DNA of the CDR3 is TGTGCCAGCAGTGGTGGGACAGAAAATTCACCCCTCCACTTT. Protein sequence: CASSGGTENSPLHF. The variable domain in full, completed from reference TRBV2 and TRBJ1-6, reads EPEVTQTPSHQVTQMGQEVILRCVPISNHLYFYWYRQILGQKVEFLVSFYNNEISEKSEIFDDQFSVERPDGSNFTLKIRSTKLEDSAMYFCASSGGTENSPLHFGNGTRLTVT.

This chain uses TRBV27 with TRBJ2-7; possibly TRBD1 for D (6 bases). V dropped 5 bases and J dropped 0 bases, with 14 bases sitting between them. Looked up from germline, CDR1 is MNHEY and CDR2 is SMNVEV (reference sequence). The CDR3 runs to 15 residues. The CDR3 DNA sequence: TGTGCCAGCAGTACCCGAGGGGGAAGCTCCTACGAGCAGTACTTC. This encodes CASSTRGGSSYEQYF.

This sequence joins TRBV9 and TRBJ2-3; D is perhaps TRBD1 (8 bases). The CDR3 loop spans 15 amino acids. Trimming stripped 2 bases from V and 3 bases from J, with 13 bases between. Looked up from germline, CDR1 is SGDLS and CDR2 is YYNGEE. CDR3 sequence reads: CASSVQQGGTDTQYF. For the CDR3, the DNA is TGTGCCAGCAGCGTTCAACAGGGGGGGACAGATACGCAGTATTTT. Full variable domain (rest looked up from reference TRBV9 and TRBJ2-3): DSGVTQTPKHLITATGQRVTLRCSPRSGDLSVYWYQQSLDQGLQFLIQYYNGEERAKGNILERFSAQQFPDLHSELNLSSLELGDSALYFCASSVQQGGTDTQYFGPGTRLTVL.

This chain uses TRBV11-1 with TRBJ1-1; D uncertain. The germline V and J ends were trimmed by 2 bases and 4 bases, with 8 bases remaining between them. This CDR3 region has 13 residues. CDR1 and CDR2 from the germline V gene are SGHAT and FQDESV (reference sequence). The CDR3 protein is CASSLNIITEAFF. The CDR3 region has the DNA TGTGCCAGCAGCTTAAATATAATCACTGAAGCTTTCTTT.

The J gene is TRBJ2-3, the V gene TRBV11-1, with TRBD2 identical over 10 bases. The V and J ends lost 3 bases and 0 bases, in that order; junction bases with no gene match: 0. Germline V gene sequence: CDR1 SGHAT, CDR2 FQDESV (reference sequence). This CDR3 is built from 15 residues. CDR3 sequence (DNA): TGTGCCAGCAGCTTGACTAGCGGGAGCACAGATACGCAGTATTTT. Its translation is CASSLTSGSTDTQYF.